This passage covers 11 T cell receptor beta chains from one sample sequenced in a study of cytomegalovirus exposure and HLA in healthy donors. Profiled with immunoSEQ multiplex PCR; TCRdb holds only in-frame clones, not every one. There are 200,000 or so clones in the sample; more than 65% occur only once, and roughly 12% lies in the top ten. Sequencing was performed on PBMCs. These receptor sequences come from a woman in her 30s in good health and CMV-seropositive.

This clone was counted between two and nine times. This chain joins TRBV12-5 and TRBJ2-7; D not certain. Germline CDR1 LGHNT, CDR2 FRNRAP. This CDR3 is built from 11 residues. The V gene lost 6 bases and the J gene lost 2 bases, with 5 bases spanning the gap. CDR3 loop: CASGLTYEQYF. CDR3 DNA sequence: TGTGCTAGTGGGCTAACCTACGAGCAGTACTTC.

V and J are TRBV28 and TRBJ2-7, with D possibly TRBD1 on 6 matching bases. This CDR3 has 13 residues. Germline assignment: CDR1 MDHEN and CDR2 SYDVKM. V gave up 6 bases and J gave up 5 bases, with 14 bases separating them. The CDR3 nucleotides are TGTGCCAGCAGCCGACAGGTAGGGAACGAGCAGTACTTC. It yields the protein CASSRQVGNEQYF.

The chain has TRBV5-1 and TRBJ2-1; D not certain. Germline V gives CDR1 SGHRS, CDR2 YFSETQ. The CDR3 extends over 13 amino acids. With 4 bases removed from V and 9 bases from J, the gap between germline ends came to 14 bases. The CDR3 sequence: CASSAMVGSEQFF. DNA of the CDR3: TGCGCCAGCAGCGCCATGGTTGGCAGTGAGCAGTTCTTC.

Here the CDR3 reads CASTHSGGTVKETQYF. The CDR3 nucleotides are TGTGCCAGCACTCACTCCGGAGGGACAGTGAAAGAGACCCAGTACTTC. This sequence joins TRBV6-6 and TRBJ2-5; tentative D call: TRBD1 (7 bases). The germline V and J ends were trimmed by 7 bases and 3 bases, with 21 bases remaining between them. The CDR3 sequence is 16 residues long. Germline V lookup: CDR1 MNHNY, CDR2 SVGAGI (reference sequence).

The V call is TRBV9, the J call TRBJ2-2; 9 positions match TRBD2. CDR1 is SGDLS, CDR2 YYNGEE, per germline. The CDR3 has 18 amino acids. Germline trimming cut 1 base from V and 7 bases from J; bases unmatched to any gene: 14. The CDR3 is CASSVPAAMTSGIGELFF. The CDR3 DNA sequence: TGTGCCAGCAGCGTACCGGCGGCTATGACTAGCGGTATCGGGGAGCTGTTTTTT.

The J gene is TRBJ2-1, the V gene TRBV11-2; D remains ambiguous. This CDR3 is 15 amino acids long. Germline CDR1 is SGHAT and CDR2 is FQNNGV. Trimming cost V 3 bases and J 0 bases, with 9 bases left between them. The CDR3 sequence is CASSLESSSYNEQFF. In DNA form, the CDR3 reads TGTGCCAGCAGCTTGGAGTCGAGCTCCTACAATGAGCAGTTCTTC.

The rearrangement uses TRBV30 and TRBJ1-4; D gene unclear. The CDR3 length is 12 residues. Germline-derived CDR1 and CDR2 are GTSNPN and SVGIG (reference sequence). V was cut by 4 bases and J by 8 bases, with 11 bases left in between. The CDR3 DNA reads TGTGCCTGGACGGCAGGTGGGGAAAAACTGTTTTTT. Translated, it gives CAWTAGGEKLFF. The whole variable domain, remainder taken from reference TRBV30 and TRBJ1-4, is SQTIHQWPATLVQPVGSPLSLECTVEGTSNPNLYWYRQAAGRGLQLLFYSVGIGQISSEVPQNLSASRPQDRQFILSSKKLLLSDSGFYLCAWTAGGEKLFFGSGTQLSVL.

In this sample, this clone turned up once. The V and J genes are TRBV2 and TRBJ1-1, with D unresolved. V was trimmed by 7 bases and J by 0 bases, leaving 9 bases between them. Germline CDR1 reads SNHLY; CDR2 reads FYNNEI. This CDR3 comprises 13 residues. This CDR3 is CASMLRVNTEAFF. CDR3 DNA sequence: TGTGCCAGCATGTTGAGGGTGAACACTGAAGCTTTCTTT.

The chain links TRBV7-8 to TRBJ1-2, with 7 bases aligning to TRBD1. Unmatched junction bases numbered 16, after V lost 6 bases and J lost 6 bases. Per germline, CDR1 SGHVS and CDR2 FQNEAQ. This CDR3 has 16 residues. CDR3 protein: CASRLIPGGNDDGYTF. Written as DNA, the CDR3 is TGTGCCAGCAGACTAATCCCAGGGGGGAATGACGATGGCTACACCTTC.

The V gene is TRBV5-1, the J gene TRBJ2-1, with TRBD2 as a possible D gene (6 bases). The germline V and J ends were trimmed by 7 bases and 7 bases, with 18 bases remaining between them. The CDR3 extends over 14 amino acids. Germline V gene lookup returns CDR1 SGHRS and CDR2 YFSETQ. CDR3: CASSERVTSNEQFF. The CDR3 DNA reads as TGCGCCAGCTCGGAGCGGGTCACATCGAATGAGCAGTTCTTC. The full variable domain, completed using reference TRBV5-1 and TRBJ2-1, is KAGVTQTPRYLIKTRGQQVTLSCSPISGHRSVSWYQQTPGQGLQFLFEYFSETQRNKGNFPGRFSGRQFSNSRSEMNVSTLELGDSALYLCASSERVTSNEQFFGPGTRLTVL.

The table lists this clone with a few counts. This sequence joins TRBV18 and TRBJ1-2; D is possibly TRBD1 (5 bases). V was clipped by 5 bases and J by 2 bases, with 9 bases between them. There are 13 residues in the CDR3. Germline CDR1 KGHSH, CDR2 LQKENI. CDR3 residues: CASSEQANYGYTF. For the CDR3, the DNA is TGTGCCAGCTCAGAACAGGCGAACTATGGCTACACCTTC. The full variable domain, rest sourced from reference TRBV18 and TRBJ1-2, is NAGVMQNPRHLVRRRGQEARLRCSPMKGHSHVYWYRQLPEEGLKFMVYLQKENIIDESGMPKERFSAEFPKEGPSILRIQQVVRGDSAAYFCASSEQANYGYTFGSGTRLTVV.